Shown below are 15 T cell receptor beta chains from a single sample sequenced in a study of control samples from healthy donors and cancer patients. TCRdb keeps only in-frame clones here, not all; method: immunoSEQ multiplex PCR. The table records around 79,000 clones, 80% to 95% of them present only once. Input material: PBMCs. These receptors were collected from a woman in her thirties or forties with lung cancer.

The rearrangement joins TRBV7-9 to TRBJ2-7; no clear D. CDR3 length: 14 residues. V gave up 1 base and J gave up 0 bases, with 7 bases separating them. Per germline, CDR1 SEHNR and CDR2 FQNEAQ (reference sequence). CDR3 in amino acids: CASSLDGSSYEQYF. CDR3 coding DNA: TGTGCCAGCAGCTTAGACGGTAGCTCCTACGAGCAGTACTTC.

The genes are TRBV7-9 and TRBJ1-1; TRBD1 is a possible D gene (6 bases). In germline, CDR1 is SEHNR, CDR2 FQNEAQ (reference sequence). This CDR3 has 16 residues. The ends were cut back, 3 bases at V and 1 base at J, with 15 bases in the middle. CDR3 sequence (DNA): TGTGCCAGCAGCTTTCGGGACAACCTAGGGAACACTGAAGCTTTCTTT. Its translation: CASSFRDNLGNTEAFF.

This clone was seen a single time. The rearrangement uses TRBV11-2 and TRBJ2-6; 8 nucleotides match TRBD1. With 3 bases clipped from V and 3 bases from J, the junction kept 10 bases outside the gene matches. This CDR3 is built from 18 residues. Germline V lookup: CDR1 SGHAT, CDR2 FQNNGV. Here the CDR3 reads CASSFRRQGARGANVLTF. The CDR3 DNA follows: TGTGCCAGCAGCTTTCGGCGGCAGGGGGCGCGTGGGGCCAACGTCCTGACTTTC.

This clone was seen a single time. The CDR3 nucleotides read TGCGCCAGCAGCTCGTTAGGACAAGATGAAAAACTGTTTTTT. This translates into CASSSLGQDEKLFF. J is TRBJ1-4 and V is TRBV5-1; D may be TRBD1 (5 bases). The CDR3 loop spans 14 amino acids. Trimming removed 3 bases at V and 6 bases at J, with 12 bases between. Germline loops: CDR1 SGHRS, CDR2 YFSETQ.

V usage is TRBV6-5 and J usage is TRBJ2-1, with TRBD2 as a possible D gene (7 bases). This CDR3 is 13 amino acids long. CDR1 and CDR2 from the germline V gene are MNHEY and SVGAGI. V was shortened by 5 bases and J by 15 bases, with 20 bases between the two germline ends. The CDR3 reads CASSPGGGADRFF. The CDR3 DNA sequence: TGTGCCAGCAGTCCCGGTGGGGGGGCCGACCGGTTCTTC.

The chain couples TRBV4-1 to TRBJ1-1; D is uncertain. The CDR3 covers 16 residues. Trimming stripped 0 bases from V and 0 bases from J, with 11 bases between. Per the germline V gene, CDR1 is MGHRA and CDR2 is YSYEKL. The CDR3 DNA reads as TGCGCCAGCAGCCAAGAGCGGCAGACGATGAACACTGAAGCTTTCTTT. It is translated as CASSQERQTMNTEAFF.

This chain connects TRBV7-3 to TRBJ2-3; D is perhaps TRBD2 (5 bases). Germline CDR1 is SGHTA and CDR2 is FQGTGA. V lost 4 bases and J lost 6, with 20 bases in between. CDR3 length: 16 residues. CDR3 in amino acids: CASSSRGRPPSDTQYF. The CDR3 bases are TGTGCCAGCAGCTCCCGGGGAAGGCCCCCGTCGGATACGCAGTATTTT.

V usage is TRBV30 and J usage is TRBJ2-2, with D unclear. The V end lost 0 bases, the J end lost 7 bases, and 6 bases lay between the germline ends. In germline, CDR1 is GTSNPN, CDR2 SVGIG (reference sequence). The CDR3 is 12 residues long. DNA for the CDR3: TGTGCCTGGAGTGTACTTAGCGGGGAGCTGTTTTTT. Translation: CAWSVLSGELFF.

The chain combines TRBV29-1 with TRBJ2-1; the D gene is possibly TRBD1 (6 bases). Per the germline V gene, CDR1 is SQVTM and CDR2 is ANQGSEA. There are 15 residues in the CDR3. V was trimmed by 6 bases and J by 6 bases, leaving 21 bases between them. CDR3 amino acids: CSVLSRGQRTNEQFF. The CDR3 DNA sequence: TGCAGCGTCTTATCAAGGGGACAAAGAACCAATGAGCAGTTCTTC.

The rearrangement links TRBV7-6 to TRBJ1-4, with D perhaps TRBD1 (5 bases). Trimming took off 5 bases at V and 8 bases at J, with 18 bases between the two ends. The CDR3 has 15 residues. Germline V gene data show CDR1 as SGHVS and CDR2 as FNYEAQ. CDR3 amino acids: CASSKQGTLGEKLFF. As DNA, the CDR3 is TGTGCCAGCAGCAAGCAGGGAACCCTTGGGGAAAAACTGTTTTTT. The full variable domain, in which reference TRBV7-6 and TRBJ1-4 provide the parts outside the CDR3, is GAGVSQSPRYKVTKRGQDVALRCDPISGHVSLYWYRQALGQGPEFLTYFNYEAQQDKSGLPNDRFSAERPEGSISTLTIQRTEQRDSAMYRCASSKQGTLGEKLFFGSGTQLSVL.

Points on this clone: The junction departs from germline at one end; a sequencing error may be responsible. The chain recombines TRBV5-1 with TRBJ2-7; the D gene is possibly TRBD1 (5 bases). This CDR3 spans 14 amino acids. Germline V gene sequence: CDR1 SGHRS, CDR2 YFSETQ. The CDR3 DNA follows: TGCGCCAGCAGTTTGGGGCAGAAGGTGGACGAGCAGTACTTC. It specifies CASSLGQKVDEQYF.

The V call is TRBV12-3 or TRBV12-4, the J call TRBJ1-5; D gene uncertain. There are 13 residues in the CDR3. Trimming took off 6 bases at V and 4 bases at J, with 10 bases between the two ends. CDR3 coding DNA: TGTGCCAGCAGGGACGGTCTGAATCAGCCCCAGCATTTT. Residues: CASRDGLNQPQHF.

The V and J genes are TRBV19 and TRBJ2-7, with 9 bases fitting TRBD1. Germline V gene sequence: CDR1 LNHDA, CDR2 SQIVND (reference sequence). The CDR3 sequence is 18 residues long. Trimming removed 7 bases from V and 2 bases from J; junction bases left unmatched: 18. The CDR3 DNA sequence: TGTGCCAGTACCAAGGGGACAGGGTCGGTCCGAAATCCCTACGAGCAGTACTTC. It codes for CASTKGTGSVRNPYEQYF.

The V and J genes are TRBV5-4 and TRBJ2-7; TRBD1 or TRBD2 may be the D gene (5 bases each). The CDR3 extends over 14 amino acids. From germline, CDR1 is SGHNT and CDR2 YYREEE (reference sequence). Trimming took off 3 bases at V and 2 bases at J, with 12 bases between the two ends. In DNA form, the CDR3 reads TGTGCCAGCAGCTCCCGGGACGGGACCTACGAGCAGTACTTC. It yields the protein CASSSRDGTYEQYF. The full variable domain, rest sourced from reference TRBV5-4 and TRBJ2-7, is ETGVTQSPTHLIKTRGQQVTLRCSSQSGHNTVSWYQQALGQGPQFIFQYYREEENGRGNFPPRFSGLQFPNYSSELNVNALELDDSALYLCASSSRDGTYEQYFGPGTRLTVT.

In DNA, the CDR3 is TGCGCCAGCAGCATTGGGGGTAGCAATCAGCCCCAGCATTTT. It yields the protein CASSIGGSNQPQHF. The chain carries TRBV5-1 and TRBJ1-5, with D possibly matching TRBD1 (5 bases). Germline loops: CDR1 SGHRS, CDR2 YFSETQ. V shed 4 bases and J shed 0 bases, with 8 bases lying between them. The CDR3 extends over 14 amino acids. The full variable domain, with the rest looked up from reference TRBV5-1 and TRBJ1-5, is KAGVTQTPRYLIKTRGQQVTLSCSPISGHRSVSWYQQTPGQGLQFLFEYFSETQRNKGNFPGRFSGRQFSNSRSEMNVSTLELGDSALYLCASSIGGSNQPQHFGDGTRLSIL.